This TCR beta chain stems from a study of CD8 T cells in ankylosing spondylitis. Molecular-barcoded quantitative 5'-RACE produced these TCR beta libraries. MiXCR, applied by TCRdb to the 5' RACE reads, yields one record per CDR3 protein. The table shows just under 95,000 distinct CDR3 sequences, with 8.8% occurring only once. This clonotype has a count of ten or more. The origin of this receptor is a male donor with ankylosing spondylitis or in good health (not recorded which). Sequencing was performed on blood, either unsorted or a sorted T cell fraction (not recorded which).

The CDR3 nucleotides are TGCGCCAGCACCCGGGACAGGGCTGGGGCCAACGTCCTGACTTTC. Translation: CASTRDRAGANVLTF. This rearrangement joins TRBV5-1 to TRBJ2-6; 9 bases are shared with TRBD1. The germline gives CDR1 SGHRS, CDR2 YFSETQ. The CDR3 loop spans 15 amino acids. J gave up 2 bases and V 6 bases, and 3 bases lay outside the gene matches. The full variable domain, its missing parts supplied by reference TRBV5-1 and TRBJ2-6, is KAGVTQTPRYLIKTRGQQVTLSCSPISGHRSVSWYQQTPGQGLQFLFEYFSETQRNKGNFPGRFSGRQFSNSRSEMNVSTLELGDSALYLCASTRDRAGANVLTFGAGSRLTVL.